A selection of T cell receptor beta chains follows, all from one sample in a study of shared clonotypes between healthy human individuals. Using immunoSEQ multiplex PCR, the repertoire was profiled, and TCRdb retains in-frame clones only, with some absent. The repertoire holds roughly 1.4 million clones, with around 98.5% as singletons. The sample comprised naive CD4+ T cells sorted from blood. All receptors derive from a young man in good health. The CDR3 runs from the conserved cysteine through the conserved F or W. A D gene is named only where the DNA matches it firmly. For some rows the clone size is stated as once, few or many, or as a class when expanded; others skip it.

TRBD1 TRBJ2-7 16 . TRBV6-6 TGTGCCAGCAGTCCCGGGAAGGGACAGGCCAACTACGAGCAGTACTTC CASSPGKGQANYEQYF
TRBD1 TRBJ2-5 15 . TRBV5-5 TGTGCCAGCAGCTTGGCCAGGGGGTACCAAGAGACCCAGTACTTC CASSLARGYQETQYF
. TRBJ2-7 14 . TRBV7-3 TGTGCCAGCAGCTTAGTCCCGGGAAACTCCGAGCAGTACTTC CASSLVPGNSEQYF
. TRBJ2-3 15 . TRBV9 TGTGCCAGCAGCGTAGCGGGGGGCGGCACAGATACGCAGTATTTT CASSVAGGGTDTQYF
TRBD2 TRBJ2-6 17 . TRBV9 TGTGCCAGCAGCGTAGAAGACGGGAGGCATGGGGCCAACGTCCTGACTTTC CASSVEDGRHGANVLTF
. TRBJ2-3 16 . TRBV27 TGTGCCAGCAGTTTAAAGACGGGAATTAACACAGATACGCAGTATTTT CASSLKTGINTDTQYF
TRBD2 TRBJ2-7 15 . TRBV5-8 TGTGCCAGCAGCTTGCTTCATCGGGGGGAGTACGAGCAGTACTTC CASSLLHRGEYEQYF
. TRBJ1-4 10 . TRBV30 TGTGCCTCCTCCGGGGAAAAACTGTTTTTT CASSGEKLFF
TRBD2 TRBJ2-7 15 . TRBV7-2 TGTGCCAGCAGCTTGGCTAGCGGGTCCTCCTACGAGCAGTACTTC CASSLASGSSYEQYF
TRBD2 TRBJ2-7 14 . TRBV18 TGTGCCAGCTCACCCAAACTAGCGGGAGGCGAGCAGTACTTC CASSPKLAGGEQYF
. TRBJ1-3 15 . TRBV28 TGTGCCACCACCCGGCCATGGGCCTCTGGAAACACCATATATTTT CATTRPWASGNTIYF
. TRBJ1-1 13 . TRBV28 TGTGCCAGCAGTTCCCAAATGGGACCTGAAGCTTTCTTT CASSSQMGPEAFF
TRBD2 TRBJ2-1 16 . TRBV5-1 TGCGCCAGCAGCGGACGGACTAGCGGGACCTACAATGAGCAGTTCTTC CASSGRTSGTYNEQFF
TRBD1 TRBJ2-1 18 . TRBV14 TGTGCCAGCAGCCCCAAGTGGACAGGCGACAGCTCCTACAATGAGCAGTTCTTC CASSPKWTGDSSYNEQFF
. TRBJ2-1 14 . TRBV29-1 TGCAGCGTTGAAGACCCGACTTTATACAATGAGCAGTTCTTC CSVEDPTLYNEQFF
. TRBJ1-1 15 once TRBV5-4 TGTGCCAGCAGCCACGGTCTGCCTCTGAACACTGAAGCTTTCTTT CASSHGLPLNTEAFF
. TRBJ2-1 14 once TRBV15 TGTGCCACCAGCAGCCGCGGGCTTCCAAATGAGCAGTTCTTC CATSSRGLPNEQFF
TRBD1 TRBJ2-3 14 . TRBV7-6 TGTGCCAGCAGCTCGGGACAGGGAACAGATACGCAGTATTTT CASSSGQGTDTQYF
. TRBJ1-2 12 . TRBV7-2 TGTGCCAGCAGCTCTGCGGGGTATGGCTACACCTTC CASSSAGYGYTF
TRBD1 TRBJ1-5 13 . TRBV29-1 TGCAGCGCCGGACAGGGGGGCAATCAGCCCCAGCATTTT CSAGQGGNQPQHF
TRBD1 TRBJ1-2 14 . TRBV29-1 TGCAGCGTCGCAAAGGGGGCCCCTAACTATGGCTACACCTTC CSVAKGAPNYGYTF
TRBD1 TRBJ1-5 15 . TRBV5-5 TGTGCCAGCAGCCCGGGACAGGGGTCTCATCAGCCCCAGCATTTT CASSPGQGSHQPQHF
. TRBJ1-2 13 . TRBV28 TGTGCCAGCAGTGTAACAGACTATTATGGCTACACCTTC CASSVTDYYGYTF
. TRBJ2-1 11 . TRBV28 TGTGCCAGCAGCCTCCGAAATGAGCAGTTCTTC CASSLRNEQFF
. TRBJ2-7 15 . TRBV28 TGTGCCAGCAGTTCGGCCAGCGCCGTAACCTACGAGCAGTACTTC CASSSASAVTYEQYF
TRBD2 TRBJ2-3 14 . TRBV7-3 TGTGCCAGCAGCTTAAGCGGGAGTACAGATACGCAGTATTTT CASSLSGSTDTQYF
. TRBJ2-5 14 . TRBV18 TGTGCCAGCTCACCAAATATAATGCAAGAGACCCAGTACTTC CASSPNIMQETQYF
. TRBJ2-7 13 . TRBV29-1 TGCAGCGTTGAAGGAACAGGCGCCTACGAGCAGTACTTC CSVEGTGAYEQYF
TRBD2 TRBJ2-1 15 . TRBV5-4 TGTGCCAGCAGCGCTACTAGCGTTGCCTACAATGAGCAGTTCTTC CASSATSVAYNEQFF
. TRBJ2-7 15 . TRBV30 TGTGCCTGGAGTGGACCACGGCAGGGAACCTACGAGCAGTACTTC CAWSGPRQGTYEQYF
TRBD1 TRBJ2-7 13 . TRBV5-8 TGTGCCAGCAGCCTGGACAGGGACACTGAGCAGTACTTC CASSLDRDTEQYF
. TRBJ2-1 13 once TRBV5-4 TGTGCCAGCAGTGCGGCCTCCTACAATGAGCAGTTCTTC CASSAASYNEQFF
. TRBJ2-3 13 . TRBV29-1 TGCAGCGTGAGGGGTCCGGGAGCCGCTACGCAGTATTTT CSVRGPGAATQYF
. TRBJ1-5 14 few TRBV7-9 TGTGCCAGCAGCCCTGACAGGAGCAATCAGCCCCAGCATTTT CASSPDRSNQPQHF
. TRBJ2-7 15 . TRBV4-3 TGCGCCAGCAGCCGTACTAGTTCAATTAACTACGAGCAGTACTTC CASSRTSSINYEQYF
. TRBJ2-6 16 . TRBV9 TGTGCCAGCAGCGTAGCCGGGCGCTCTGGGGCCAACGTCCTGACTTTC CASSVAGRSGANVLTF
. TRBJ2-3 15 . TRBV9 TGTGCCAGCAGCGTAGGCGAGGGGGGCACAGATACGCAGTATTTT CASSVGEGGTDTQYF
TRBD2 TRBJ2-3 17 . TRBV7-6 TGTGCCAGCAGCTTAGGAAGGCGGGAGTATTTCACAGATACGCAGTATTTT CASSLGRREYFTDTQYF
TRBD1 TRBJ1-2 14 . TRBV28 TGTGCCACCCCCGACAGGGGTAGAGAGTATGGCTACACCTTC CATPDRGREYGYTF
TRBD2 TRBJ2-2 18 . TRBV4-3 TGCGCCAGCAGCCTCGAAGGTCGGCTAGCGGCTAACACCGGGGAGCTGTTTTTT CASSLEGRLAANTGELFF
. TRBJ2-7 11 . TRBV29-1 TGCAGCGGGGTCAGGGTTGGCGAGCAGTACTTC CSGVRVGEQYF
. TRBJ2-1 13 . TRBV5-4 TGTGCCAGCAGCTTTGAGGGCTTCGATGAGCAGTTCTTC CASSFEGFDEQFF
. TRBJ1-1 16 . TRBV19 TGTGCCAGTAGAACTCGACCCGGGACTCCCTTCACTGAAGCTTTCTTT CASRTRPGTPFTEAFF
. TRBJ1-4 13 . TRBV7-2 TGTGCCAGCAGCTTAGAAGATAGGGAAAAACTGTTTTTT CASSLEDREKLFF
. TRBJ2-2 14 once TRBV5-6 TGTGCCAGCAGCTTGGGGCGGGAACGCGGGGAGCTGTTTTTT CASSLGRERGELFF
TRBD1 TRBJ1-5 13 . TRBV30 TGTGCCTGGAGGGGACAGCTCAATCAGCCCCAGCATTTT CAWRGQLNQPQHF
TRBD1 TRBJ1-4 15 . TRBV4-3 TGCGCCAGCAGCCGTTCAGGGGGCGCAAATGAAAAACTGTTTTTT CASSRSGGANEKLFF
. TRBJ2-5 16 . TRBV7-9 TGTGCCAGCACTAACGGACCGGGACTTGGGCGGGAGACCCAGTACTTC CASTNGPGLGRETQYF
. TRBJ1-4 14 . TRBV28 TGTGCCAGCAGGGGGGTTGGGGCCAATGAAAAACTGTTTTTT CASRGVGANEKLFF
TRBD1 TRBJ2-7 14 once TRBV28 TGTGCCAGCAGTTTTGGGGACAGGGGCCTTACGTCCTACTTC CASSFGDRGLTSYF
. TRBJ2-3 14 once TRBV5-1 TGCGCCAGCTACGGAGGAGGGGGCACAGATACGCAGTATTTT CASYGGGGTDTQYF
. TRBJ1-5 15 . TRBV7-9 TGTGCCAGCAGCGTCAACGCAGGGGCAGGGGAGACCCAGCATTTT CASSVNAGAGETQHF
. TRBJ1-2 16 . TRBV28 TGTGCCAGCAGTCCCTCCCTCGGGGCAGGGAACTATGGCTACACCTTC CASSPSLGAGNYGYTF
. TRBJ2-5 12 . TRBV2 TGTGCCAGCAGTGAAGTCCAAGAGACCCAGTACTTC CASSEVQETQYF
. TRBJ2-5 11 . TRBV28 TGTGCCAGCCTGGCGATGGAGACCCAGTACTTC CASLAMETQYF